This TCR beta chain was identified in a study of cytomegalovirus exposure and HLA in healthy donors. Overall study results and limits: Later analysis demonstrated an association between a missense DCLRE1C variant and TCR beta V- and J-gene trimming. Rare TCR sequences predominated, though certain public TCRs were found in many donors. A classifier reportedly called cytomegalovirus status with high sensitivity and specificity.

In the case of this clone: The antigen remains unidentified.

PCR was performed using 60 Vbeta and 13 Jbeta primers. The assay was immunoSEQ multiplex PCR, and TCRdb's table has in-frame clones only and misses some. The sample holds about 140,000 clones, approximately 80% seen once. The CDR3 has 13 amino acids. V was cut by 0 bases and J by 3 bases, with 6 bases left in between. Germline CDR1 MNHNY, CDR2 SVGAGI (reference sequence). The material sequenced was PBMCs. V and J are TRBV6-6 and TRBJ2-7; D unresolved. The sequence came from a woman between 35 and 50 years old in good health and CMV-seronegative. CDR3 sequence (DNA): TGTGCCAGCAGTTACTCGGGCTACTACGAGCAGTACTTC. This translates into CASSYSGYYEQYF.